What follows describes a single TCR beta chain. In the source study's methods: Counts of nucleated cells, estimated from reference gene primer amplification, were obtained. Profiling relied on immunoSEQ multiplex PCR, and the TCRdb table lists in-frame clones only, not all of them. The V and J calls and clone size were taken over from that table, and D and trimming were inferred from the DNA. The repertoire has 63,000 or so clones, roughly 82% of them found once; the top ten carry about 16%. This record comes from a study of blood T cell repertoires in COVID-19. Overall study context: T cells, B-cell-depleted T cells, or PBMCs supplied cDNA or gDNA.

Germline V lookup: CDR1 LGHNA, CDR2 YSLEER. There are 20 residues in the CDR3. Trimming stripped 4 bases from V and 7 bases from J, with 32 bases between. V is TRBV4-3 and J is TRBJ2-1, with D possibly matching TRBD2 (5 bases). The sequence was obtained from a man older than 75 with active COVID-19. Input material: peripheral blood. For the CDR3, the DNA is TGCGCCAGCAGCCCTCGCTCGGATCGAGGGAGATCCCAAATAAAAAATGAGCAGTTCTTC. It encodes CASSPRSDRGRSQIKNEQFF.